The 21 T cell receptor beta chains listed next were all sequenced from one sample in a study of blood T cell repertoires in COVID-19. The method was immunoSEQ multiplex PCR; TCRdb's version includes in-frame clones alone and lacks a portion of them. The sample shows under 250,000 clones, approximately 84% of them seen only once. The sequenced material came from PBMCs or T cells enriched from blood (not recorded which). All receptors come from a man aged 55-75 years who had recovered from COVID-19.

This chain joins TRBV6-6 and TRBJ2-7, with D hard to call. The germline CDR1 and CDR2 sequences are MNHNY and SVGAGI (reference sequence). The CDR3 contains 14 residues. V lost 7 bases to trimming and J lost 7 bases, with 20 bases between them. This CDR3 is CASTPPGYLGEQYF. The CDR3 region has the DNA TGTGCCAGCACCCCTCCGGGTTACCTTGGGGAGCAGTACTTC.

The genes are TRBV5-8 and TRBJ1-5, with 11 bases lining up with TRBD1. Unmatched junction bases numbered 10, after V lost 4 bases and J lost 7 bases. Germline V gene sequence: CDR1 SGHTS, CDR2 YDEGEE. The CDR3 totals 16 residues. The CDR3 DNA reads as TGTGCCAGCAGCCCTGGGACAGGGGGTCGCGAGCAGCCCCAGCATTTT. This encodes CASSPGTGGREQPQHF.

The V call is TRBV19, the J call TRBJ1-4, with 8 bases lining up with TRBD1. Germline V lookup: CDR1 LNHDA, CDR2 SQIVND (reference sequence). This CDR3 comprises 14 residues. Trimming at V came to 8 bases and at J to 3 bases, leaving 5 bases not matched to a gene. This CDR3 is CASDNRGSNEKLFF. CDR3 nucleotide sequence: TGTGCCAGTGACAACAGGGGGTCTAATGAAAAACTGTTTTTT.

The rearrangement joins TRBV6-2 or TRBV6-3 to TRBJ1-6; D unclear. The V gene lost 2 bases and the J gene lost 7 bases, with 12 bases spanning the gap. CDR3 length: 15 residues. Germline V CDR1 and CDR2: MNHEY, SVGEGT. CDR3 coding DNA: TGTGCCAGCAGTTACCGTCCGGGTCCAAATTCACCCCTCCACTTT. Residues: CASSYRPGPNSPLHF.

The chain combines TRBV3-1 (or the pseudogene TRBV3-2) with TRBJ1-4; no definite D call. Between the trimmed V and J ends, which lost 4 bases and 6 bases, there was a span of 6 bases. Per the germline V gene, CDR1 is LGHDT and CDR2 is YNNKEL (reference sequence). The CDR3 has 12 residues. The CDR3 sequence is CASSPRDEKLFF. The CDR3 nucleotides are TGTGCCAGCAGCCCGAGGGATGAAAAACTGTTTTTT.

The V and J genes are TRBV6-5 and TRBJ1-5; D possibly corresponds to TRBD1 (5 bases). The V gene's germline CDR1 is MNHEY and CDR2 SVGAGI. CDR3 length equals 13 residues. V gave up 6 bases and J gave up 7 bases, with 13 bases separating them. The CDR3 nucleotides read TGTGCCAGCAGGCGGGACCCTGGGCAGCCCCAGCATTTT. It yields the protein CASRRDPGQPQHF.

The rearrangement links TRBV5-1 to TRBJ2-4, with D tentatively TRBD1 (6 bases). This CDR3 has 15 amino acids. Germline CDR1 SGHRS, CDR2 YFSETQ. The V end lost 0 bases, the J end lost 8 bases, and 15 bases lay between the germline ends. The CDR3 nucleotides read TGCGCCAGCAGCTTGGAGAACAGGGTGACGGACATTCAGTACTTC. Its translation is CASSLENRVTDIQYF.

The chain combines TRBV7-8 with TRBJ1-2; 8 bases fit TRBD1. The junction had 7 bases not matched to a gene; V was cut back by 3 bases and J by 7 bases. Per germline, CDR1 SGHVS and CDR2 FQNEAQ. The CDR3 is made up of 14 amino acids. DNA for the CDR3: TGTGCCAGCAGCTTGGGCGGACAGGGTGGTGGCTACACCTTC. This codes for CASSLGGQGGGYTF.

The chain combines TRBV14 with TRBJ1-4; TRBD1 agrees at 8 bases. This CDR3 spans 19 amino acids. From germline, CDR1 is SGHDN and CDR2 FVKESK. V shed 1 base, J shed 0 bases, and the junction held 10 bases outside the gene matches. CDR3 bases: TGTGCCAGCAGCCAAGCCGAGAGACAGGGGCCTACAACTAATGAAAAACTGTTTTTT. Translating gives CASSQAERQGPTTNEKLFF.

The genes are TRBV7-9 and TRBJ2-3; 14 bases match TRBD2. The germline gives CDR1 SEHNR, CDR2 FQNEAQ (reference sequence). The CDR3 loop spans 15 amino acids. V was pared by 5 bases and J by 4 bases, with 2 bases of the junction left unmatched. This CDR3 is CASSLGLAGADTQYF. CDR3 coding DNA: TGTGCCAGCAGCCTGGGACTAGCGGGGGCAGATACGCAGTATTTT.

The V gene is TRBV10-2, the J gene TRBJ2-1, with 9 bases lining up with TRBD2. CDR1 is WSHSY, CDR2 SAAADI, per germline. J was trimmed by 5 bases and V by 7 bases; bases with no gene match: 12. This CDR3 is built from 16 residues. The CDR3 region is CASTEGRLAGNNEQFF. The CDR3 DNA reads as TGCGCCAGCACCGAAGGGCGGCTAGCGGGGAACAATGAGCAGTTCTTC.

The gene calls are TRBV5-1 and TRBJ2-5, with 8 bases aligning to TRBD1. Germline V gene sequence: CDR1 SGHRS, CDR2 YFSETQ. The CDR3 totals 15 residues. The ends lost 4 bases at V and 4 bases at J; junction bases unmatched: 9. The DNA of the CDR3 is TGCGCCAGCAGCGTATCAACAGGGGGAAGAGAGACCCAGTACTTC. Translation gives CASSVSTGGRETQYF. Using reference TRBV5-1 and TRBJ2-5 for the parts outside the CDR3, the full variable domain is KAGVTQTPRYLIKTRGQQVTLSCSPISGHRSVSWYQQTPGQGLQFLFEYFSETQRNKGNFPGRFSGRQFSNSRSEMNVSTLELGDSALYLCASSVSTGGRETQYFGPGTRLLVL.

CDR3 coding DNA: TGTGCCAGCAGCTTAGCGGCCCCCAGGGCCACTTACAATGAGCAGTTCTTC. Amino acid sequence: CASSLAAPRATYNEQFF. V usage is TRBV7-2 and J usage is TRBJ2-1; maybe TRBD1 (5 bases). Germline CDR1 is SGHTA and CDR2 is FQGNSA. CDR3 length equals 17 residues. The germline V and J ends were trimmed by 0 bases and 4 bases, with 16 bases remaining between them.

The chain couples TRBV21-1 to TRBJ1-2; TRBD1, the table's D call, lacks a check against the DNA. TRBV21-1 is listed as a pseudogene. The CDR3 is made up of 14 amino acids. The CDR3 DNA is TGTGCCAGCAGTGACATAACAGGGGCTTATGGCTACACCTTC. Its translation is CASSDITGAYGYTF.

V and J are TRBV7-6 and TRBJ1-3; no reliable D call. The germline V gene has CDR1 SGHVS and CDR2 FNYEAQ. V shed 5 bases and J shed 0 bases, with 14 bases lying between them. The CDR3 spans 16 residues. CDR3 in amino acids: CASSPRSGSSGNTIYF. CDR3 nucleotides: TGTGCCAGCAGCCCCCGTTCGGGGTCCTCTGGAAACACCATATATTTT.

This chain connects TRBV3-1 (or the pseudogene TRBV3-2) to TRBJ2-2; 7 bases fit TRBD2. The trim removed 6 bases at V and 3 bases at J, leaving 7 bases unmatched. The CDR3 loop spans 15 amino acids. Germline CDR1 and CDR2: LGHDT and YNNKEL (reference sequence). The CDR3 bases are TGTGCCAGCAGGATGTGGGCGGGGGACACCGGGGAGCTGTTTTTT. This codes for CASRMWAGDTGELFF.

The chain employs TRBV7-9 and TRBJ1-5; unclear D gene. The V and J ends lost 6 bases and 3 bases respectively, with 6 bases between them. The CDR3 spans 12 residues. Germline V lookup: CDR1 SEHNR, CDR2 FQNEAQ (reference sequence). For the CDR3, the DNA is TGTGCCAGCAGTCGGGACAATCAGCCCCAGCATTTT. Its translation is CASSRDNQPQHF.

This clone showed up just a few times. V and J are TRBV25-1 and TRBJ1-4; 7 positions agree with TRBD1. This CDR3 has 12 amino acids. J lost 10 bases, V lost 2 bases, and 1 base had no gene match. The germline V gene has CDR1 MGHDK and CDR2 SYGVNS. The CDR3 reads CASSEAGGKLFF. The CDR3 coding sequence is TGTGCCAGCAGTGAAGCAGGGGGAAAACTGTTTTTT.

This sequence joins TRBV3-1 (or the pseudogene TRBV3-2) and TRBJ1-2; TRBD1 might be the D (5 bases). Trimming stripped 3 bases from V and 4 bases from J, with 15 bases between. Germline V lookup: CDR1 LGHDT, CDR2 YNNKEL (reference sequence). The CDR3 extends over 15 amino acids. CDR3 loop: CASSHSARVGYGYTF. Here the CDR3 DNA reads TGTGCCAGCAGCCATAGTGCCAGGGTGGGCTATGGCTACACCTTC.

The rearrangement joins TRBV7-3 to TRBJ2-1; 9 bases fit TRBD2. Germline-derived CDR1 and CDR2 are SGHTA and FQGTGA. The CDR3 spans 16 residues. Germline trimming cut 5 bases from V and 6 bases from J; bases unmatched to any gene: 11. DNA for the CDR3: TGTGCCAGCAGCCAGTACCCGGGACTAGCTTCCAATGAGCAGTTCTTC. This sequence encodes CASSQYPGLASNEQFF.

This clone was seen just once. The chain combines TRBV19 with TRBJ1-1; TRBD1 might be the D (5 bases). Trimming took 6 bases from V and 1 from J, leaving 12 bases between them. This CDR3 region has 14 residues. Germline V gene lookup returns CDR1 LNHDA and CDR2 SQIVND (reference sequence). The CDR3 coding sequence is TGTGCCAGTAGACCCGGGACTAAGAACACTGAAGCTTTCTTT. Translation: CASRPGTKNTEAFF.